A single sample gave rise to the 14 T cell receptor beta chains below, sequenced in a study of CD8 T cells in Susac syndrome. It was with random hexamers that 0.5 to 1 ug RNA was reverse transcribed. MiXCR, run by TCRdb on the immunoSEQ multiplex PCR reads, gives a single entry per CDR3 protein. This sample has about 73,000 distinct CDR3 sequences; approximately 94% occur once, and the top ten carry 0.3% to 0.4%. The sequencing sample was made of CD8+ T cells from PBMCs. Receptors originate from a human donor with multiple sclerosis.

The rearrangement joins TRBV29-1 to TRBJ1-5; D may be TRBD1 (5 bases). Germline CDR1 SQVTM, CDR2 ANQGSEA. This CDR3 spans 13 amino acids. With 0 bases removed from V and 6 bases from J, the gap between germline ends came to 9 bases. The DNA for the CDR3 is TGCAGCGTTGAAGAGGGGGAAGGTCAGCCCCAGCATTTT. Encoded protein: CSVEEGEGQPQHF. Combining the CDR3 with reference TRBV29-1 and TRBJ1-5 gives the whole variable domain SAVISQKPSRDICQRGTSLTIQCQVDSQVTMMFWYRQQPGQSLTLIATANQGSEATYESGFVIDKFPISRPNLTFSTLTVSNMSPEDSSIYLCSVEEGEGQPQHFGDGTRLSIL.

The chain recombines TRBV20-1 with TRBJ2-5; 9 bases match TRBD2. Germline CDR1 and CDR2: DFQATT and SNEGSKA (reference sequence). The CDR3 extends over 17 amino acids. The V and J ends lost 6 bases and 5 bases, in that order; junction bases with no gene match: 19. CDR3 bases: TGCAGTGCCCATTCGAGGCGGGCTAGCGGGGCTGGGGAGACCCAGTACTTC. Translating it yields CSAHSRRASGAGETQYF.

The rearrangement links TRBV6-6 to TRBJ1-1; D is undetermined. Deletions cut 5 bases from V and 7 bases from J, with 11 bases between. This CDR3 is built from 12 residues. Germline V gene sequence: CDR1 MNHNY, CDR2 SVGAGI (reference sequence). The CDR3 DNA is TGTGCCAGCAGTACCTGGGGAAATGAAGCTTTCTTT. Protein product: CASSTWGNEAFF.

The CDR3 sequence: CASSQISAGQYF. Here the CDR3 DNA reads TGTGCCAGCAGCCAAATATCAGCGGGCCAGTACTTC. The chain employs TRBV5-6 and TRBJ2-7, with TRBD2 as a possible D gene (6 bases). Germline assignment: CDR1 SGHDT and CDR2 YYEEEE. The CDR3 runs to 12 residues. Trimming removed 4 bases from V and 10 bases from J, with 15 bases in between.

The V call is TRBV4-3, the J call TRBJ2-5; 7 bases match TRBD2. The CDR3 extends over 15 amino acids. J was trimmed by 1 base and V by 1 base; bases with no gene match: 3. Germline CDR1 reads LGHNA; CDR2 reads YSLEER. The CDR3 sequence: CASSQGLAAQETQYF. CDR3 in DNA: TGCGCCAGCAGCCAAGGCCTAGCGGCCCAAGAGACCCAGTACTTC.

This chain uses TRBV5-6 with TRBJ1-1; 10 bases align to TRBD1. The length of the CDR3 is 14 residues. Trimming took 2 bases from V and 5 from J; bases not matched to a gene: 3. CDR1 and CDR2 from the germline V gene are SGHDT and YYEEEE. CDR3 sequence: CASSFGTGVTEAFF. Here the CDR3 DNA reads TGTGCCAGCAGCTTTGGGACAGGGGTGACTGAAGCTTTCTTT. Combining the CDR3 with reference TRBV5-6 and TRBJ1-1 gives the whole variable domain DAGVTQSPTHLIKTRGQQVTLRCSPKSGHDTVSWYQQALGQGPQFIFQYYEEEERQRGNFPDRFSGHQFPNYSSELNVNALLLGDSALYLCASSFGTGVTEAFFGQGTRLTVV.

This rearrangement joins TRBV29-1 to TRBJ1-1; D gene ambiguous. The ends were cut back, 4 bases at V and 4 bases at J, with 4 bases in the middle. The germline V gene encodes CDR1 SQVTM and CDR2 ANQGSEA. The CDR3 is 10 amino acids. The CDR3 region is CSVGFTEAFF. DNA for the CDR3: TGCAGCGTTGGGTTCACTGAAGCTTTCTTT.

The count of this clonotype is one. The CDR3 here is CSVTGRPGEQYF. The CDR3 DNA follows: TGCAGCGTGACAGGGAGGCCGGGCGAGCAGTACTTC. The genes are TRBV29-1 and TRBJ2-7; tentative D call: TRBD1 (7 bases). This CDR3 has 12 residues. The germline CDR1 and CDR2 sequences are SQVTM and ANQGSEA. The ends were cut back, 6 bases at V and 6 bases at J, with 15 bases in the middle.

This clonotype has a handful of counts. This sequence joins TRBV6-5 and TRBJ2-6, with D perhaps matching TRBD1 (6 bases). The CDR3 runs to 15 residues. The V and J ends lost 5 bases and 1 base respectively, with 9 bases between them. CDR1 and CDR2 (germline): MNHEY, SVGAGI. Here the CDR3 reads CASSPQGSGANVLTF. CDR3 nucleotides: TGTGCCAGCAGTCCACAGGGTTCTGGGGCCAACGTCCTGACTTTC.

The CDR3 bases are TGTGCCAGCAGCCCCGGACCCTCGCTAAGGAGTTTGAACACTGAAGCTTTCTTT. Amino acid sequence: CASSPGPSLRSLNTEAFF. The V call is TRBV6-1, the J call TRBJ1-1; D not resolved. Germline CDR1 and CDR2: MNHNS and SASEGT. Trimming cost V 6 bases and J 0 bases, with 23 bases left between them. This CDR3 has 18 residues.

This chain links TRBV10-2 with TRBJ1-5; TRBD1 matches 8 bases. This CDR3 is built from 13 residues. Germline assignment: CDR1 WSHSY and CDR2 SAAADI. V was clipped by 8 bases and J by 4 bases; unmatched bases: 4. The CDR3 region has the DNA TGCGCCAGCCGGACAGGGAGTAATCAGCCCCAGCATTTT. As protein: CASRTGSNQPQHF.

The CDR3 DNA sequence: TGTGCCAGCAGCCCCCTTGACAGCCCTAGCTCCTACAATGAGCAGTTCTTC. Translation gives CASSPLDSPSSYNEQFF. The chain has TRBV7-9 and TRBJ2-1, with D possibly matching TRBD1 (5 bases). V was cut by 5 bases and J by 0 bases, with 17 bases left in between. The CDR3 is made up of 17 amino acids. Germline V gene sequence: CDR1 SEHNR, CDR2 FQNEAQ (reference sequence).

This clonotype was detected only once. The V and J genes are TRBV7-3 and TRBJ2-3; D is perhaps TRBD2 (5 bases). The CDR3 covers 16 residues. The germline V gene has CDR1 SGHTA and CDR2 FQGTGA. The V end lost 2 bases, the J end lost 2 bases, and 14 bases lay between the germline ends. The CDR3 is CASSLVSGPDTDTQYF. DNA of the CDR3: TGTGCCAGCAGCTTAGTCAGCGGCCCAGACACAGATACGCAGTATTTT.

The V and J genes are TRBV5-1 and TRBJ1-1; 7 bases are shared with TRBD1. Germline assignment: CDR1 SGHRS and CDR2 YFSETQ. Germline trimming cut 3 bases from V and 3 bases from J; bases unmatched to any gene: 8. This CDR3 contains 15 residues. The CDR3 DNA is TGCGCCAGCAGCTCTACTCAGGGGGGGGACACTGAAGCTTTCTTT. Its protein product is CASSSTQGGDTEAFF.